This TCR beta chain was recorded in a study of T-cell memory formation after mild COVID-19. Whole-study results and caveats: CD4/CD8 balance held among clones contracting day 15 to 85, and later expanders leaned CD4+.

Germline CDR1 is LGHNA and CDR2 is YNFKEQ. The CDR3 sequence is 18 residues long. The trim removed 3 bases at V and 2 bases at J, leaving 4 bases unmatched. Employing constant-segment primers, 5'RACE generated TCR alpha and TCR beta cDNA libraries bearing sample barcodes and UMIs. One entry per CDR3 protein results from TCRdb running MiXCR on the 5' RACE reads. The sample comprises some 300,000 distinct CDR3 sequences, approximately 22% of which are singletons, and 21% rests with the top ten. This clonotype showed up just a few times. The target antigen is unknown. The chain employs TRBV4-2 and TRBJ2-2, with 15 bases aligning to TRBD2. This receptor was identified in a man aged 18-30 years who had mild COVID-19 (a few samples of this study predate the infection). Cell type and time point are not known. Specimen: PBMCs or a T cell subset sorted from them (not recorded which). CDR3 nucleotides: TGTGCCAGCAGCCACGGGACTAGCGGGGGGTTTAACACCGGGGAGCTGTTTTTT. Translating gives CASSHGTSGGFNTGELFF.